Each of the 5 T cell receptor beta chains below was sequenced from the same sample in a study of blood T cell repertoires in COVID-19. Using immunoSEQ multiplex PCR, the repertoire was profiled, and TCRdb retains in-frame clones only, with some absent. In the table there are just over 250,000 clones, around 80% of which are singletons. Source material: PBMCs or T cells enriched from blood (not recorded which). All receptors come from a man between 25 and 39 years old with acute COVID-19.

The chain uses TRBV3-1 (or the pseudogene TRBV3-2) and TRBJ2-2; D unclear. The germline CDR1 and CDR2 sequences are LGHDT and YNNKEL (reference sequence). The CDR3 has 13 residues. V dropped 2 bases and J dropped 7 bases, with 8 bases sitting between them. The DNA of the CDR3 is TGTGCCAGCAGCCAACCTAATAGCGGGGAGCTGTTTTTT. This codes for CASSQPNSGELFF.

The rearrangement uses TRBV19 and TRBJ2-2, with D unresolved. The CDR3 runs 15 residues. Germline V CDR1 and CDR2: LNHDA, SQIVND (reference sequence). V dropped 5 bases and J dropped 0 bases, with 10 bases sitting between them. CDR3 nucleotide sequence: TGTGCCAGTAGTTTCTCCAGGTCGAACACCGGGGAGCTGTTTTTT. Translation: CASSFSRSNTGELFF.

This clone appeared a few times. DNA of the CDR3: TGTGCCAGCAGCTTAGCGGGGGCGCGACACAATATTGAAGCTTTCTTT. Translating it yields CASSLAGARHNIEAFF. This chain connects TRBV7-9 to TRBJ1-1; TRBD1 might be the D (6 bases). CDR1 and CDR2 from the germline V gene are SEHNR and FQNEAQ (reference sequence). Trimming removed 0 bases at V and 7 bases at J, with 18 bases between. The CDR3 is 16 residues long.

This chain joins TRBV9 and TRBJ1-6; the D gene is possibly TRBD1 (5 bases). The germline V and J ends were trimmed by 4 bases and 2 bases, with 13 bases remaining between them. Germline loops: CDR1 SGDLS, CDR2 YYNGEE. The CDR3 spans 16 residues. The CDR3 region is CASSPPGIPYNSPLHF. The CDR3 DNA follows: TGTGCCAGCAGCCCTCCAGGGATTCCCTATAATTCACCCCTCCACTTT.

V gene TRBV6-4 combines with J gene TRBJ1-1; D not resolved. The V gene's germline CDR1 is MRHNA and CDR2 SNTAGT. Trimming stripped 2 bases from V and 6 bases from J, with 16 bases between. This CDR3 has 15 amino acids. The CDR3 nucleotides are TGTGCCAGCAGTGACCCGACGGAGTTAACCCCTGAAGCTTTCTTT. Translation gives CASSDPTELTPEAFF.